One and the same sample provided the 25 T cell receptor beta chains below, sequenced in a study of spatial heterogeneity in lung cancer. Study outcomes and limitations: One measure, the expanded intratumoral alpha and beta TCR count, tracked tumor mutation counts.

Each CDR3 protein is one row after TCRdb ran MiXCR on the 5' RACE reads. Of about 4,000 distinct CDR3 sequences listed, roughly 36% are singletons. These receptors lack a known antigen. The time point was: sample taken at primary tumor resection. The sequenced sample was lung tumor tissue, obtained at surgery. The receptor set was obtained from a male donor with early-stage non-small cell lung cancer.

This clonotype has just one count. Compared with germline, one end of the junction differs, possibly owing to a read error. The V and J genes are TRBV7-2 and TRBJ2-5, with D possibly matching TRBD2 (5 bases). Germline CDR1 reads SGHTA; CDR2 reads FQGNSA. The CDR3 covers 14 residues. CDR3: CASTTPTREESQYF. CDR3 coding DNA: TGTGCCAGCACGACCCCTACTAGGGAAGAGTCCCAGTACTTC. The full variable domain, with the rest looked up from reference TRBV7-2 and TRBJ2-5, is GAGVSQSPSNKVTEKGKDVELRCDPISGHTALYWYRQSLGQGLEFLIYFQGNSAPDKSGLPSDRFSAERTGGSVSTLTIQRTQQEDSAVYLCASTTPTREESQYFGPGTRLLVL.

The sample holds one count of this clonotype. The V gene is TRBV2, the J gene TRBJ2-3; D possibly corresponds to TRBD1 (6 bases). CDR1 and CDR2 (germline): SNHLY, FYNNEI. Trimming pared 4 bases from V and 1 base from J, leaving 12 bases between. The CDR3 is 15 amino acids. The CDR3 DNA follows: TGTGCCAGCAGTGGGGGCGCAGGGGGCACAGATACGCAGTATTTT. Amino acids: CASSGGAGGTDTQYF. The complete variable domain, with remaining parts taken from reference TRBV2 and TRBJ2-3, reads EPEVTQTPSHQVTQMGQEVILRCVPISNHLYFYWYRQILGQKVEFLVSFYNNEISEKSEIFDDQFSVERPDGSNFTLKIRSTKLEDSAMYFCASSGGAGGTDTQYFGPGTRLTVL.

V and J are TRBV11-2 and TRBJ1-1; D is perhaps TRBD1 (5 bases). Per germline, CDR1 SGHAT and CDR2 FQNNGV. The germline V and J ends were trimmed by 4 bases and 5 bases, with 11 bases remaining between them. This CDR3 has 13 amino acids. The chain's CDR3 is CASSSQGSTEAFF. The CDR3 coding sequence is TGTGCCAGCAGCTCCCAGGGTTCGACTGAAGCTTTCTTT.

This chain's CDR3 is CASSQDQTGQETQYF. CDR3 nucleotide sequence: TGTGCCAGCAGCCAAGATCAAACAGGTCAAGAGACCCAGTACTTC. The chain employs TRBV3-1 and TRBJ2-5; the D gene is possibly TRBD1 (5 bases). The CDR3 contains 15 residues. In germline, CDR1 is LGHDT, CDR2 YNNKEL (reference sequence). Trimming took 0 bases from V and 2 from J, leaving 10 bases between them.

The chain couples TRBV29-1 to TRBJ1-5, with unresolved D. This CDR3 is built from 12 residues. The V end lost 4 bases, the J end lost 0 bases, and 4 bases lay between the germline ends. Germline lookup yields CDR1 SQVTM and CDR2 ANQGSEA. In DNA, the CDR3 is TGCAGCGTTGTGGATAGCAATCAGCCCCAGCATTTT. Protein product: CSVVDSNQPQHF. Full variable domain (missing parts from reference TRBV29-1 and TRBJ1-5): SAVISQKPSRDICQRGTSLTIQCQVDSQVTMMFWYRQQPGQSLTLIATANQGSEATYESGFVIDKFPISRPNLTFSTLTVSNMSPEDSSIYLCSVVDSNQPQHFGDGTRLSIL.

This clonotype rates as medium-sized. This rearrangement joins TRBV20-1 to TRBJ2-7; D is possibly TRBD1 (6 bases). V gave up 6 bases and J gave up 6 bases, with 21 bases separating them. Germline V gene data show CDR1 as DFQATT and CDR2 as SNEGSKA (reference sequence). There are 14 residues in the CDR3. The CDR3, as DNA: TGCAGTGCAACGGGACACCAATCCCACGGCGAGCAGTACTTC. It yields the protein CSATGHQSHGEQYF.

This clonotype was observed a few times. V and J are TRBV6-1 and TRBJ2-1; 7 bases align to TRBD2. From germline, CDR1 is MNHNS and CDR2 SASEGT. Trimming cost V 2 bases and J 5 bases; bases outside gene matches: 3. There are 14 residues in the CDR3. CDR3 DNA: TGTGCCAGCAGTGAATGGGACTACCACAATGAGCAGTTCTTC. It specifies CASSEWDYHNEQFF.

The genes are TRBV30 and TRBJ2-3; D call uncertain. Per the germline V gene, CDR1 is GTSNPN and CDR2 is SVGIG (reference sequence). V lost 0 bases and J lost 6, with 7 bases in between. The CDR3 has 12 residues. CDR3 amino acids: CAWSVALDTQYF. CDR3 nucleotides: TGTGCCTGGAGTGTAGCGTTGGATACGCAGTATTTT.

There are a few counts of this clonotype. The chain has TRBV20-1 and TRBJ2-7, with TRBD1 matching 7 bases. The V gene end was trimmed by 7 bases and the J gene end by 0 bases; junction bases not matched to a gene: 6. From germline, CDR1 is DFQATT and CDR2 SNEGSKA (reference sequence). This CDR3 comprises 13 residues. The CDR3 spells CSVLTGSSYEQYF. The CDR3 nucleotides read TGCAGTGTTTTGACAGGGAGCTCCTACGAGCAGTACTTC.

V and J are TRBV5-1 and TRBJ2-5; tentatively, D is TRBD2 (6 bases). CDR1 SGHRS and CDR2 YFSETQ come from the germline V gene. V lost 6 bases, J lost 4 bases, and 10 bases lay in between. The CDR3 covers 12 residues. The CDR3: CASKEGSETQYF. In DNA, the CDR3 is TGCGCCAGCAAGGAGGGGTCAGAGACCCAGTACTTC.

This clonotype has a handful of counts. The gene calls are TRBV20-1 and TRBJ2-2; D unresolved. With 3 bases removed from V and 2 bases from J, the gap between germline ends came to 4 bases. CDR1 is DFQATT, CDR2 SNEGSKA, per germline (reference sequence). The CDR3 is 12 amino acids. The CDR3 sequence is CSARPNTGELFF. The CDR3 DNA follows: TGCAGTGCTAGGCCCAACACCGGGGAGCTGTTTTTT.

In DNA form, the CDR3 reads TGCGCCGTCAATCGGGGACAGATATTTACCTATAGCAATCAGCCCCAGCATTTT. Its protein product is CAVNRGQIFTYSNQPQHF. The V and J genes are TRBV10-1 and TRBJ1-5, with 7 nucleotides matching TRBD1. The CDR3 spans 18 residues. The germline gives CDR1 WNHNN, CDR2 SYGVQD (reference sequence). The J segment lost 0 bases and the V segment lost 11 bases, leaving 19 bases of the junction unmatched.

V and J are TRBV15 and TRBJ2-1, with 7 bases aligning to TRBD2. The germline gives CDR1 LNHNV, CDR2 YYDKDF (reference sequence). The trim removed 7 bases at V and 2 bases at J, leaving 8 bases unmatched. The CDR3 spans 15 residues. CDR3: CATKETSSTYNEQFF. In nucleotides, the CDR3 is TGTGCCACCAAAGAGACTAGCAGCACCTACAATGAGCAGTTCTTC. Full variable domain (remainder filled in from reference TRBV15 and TRBJ2-1): DAMVIQNPRYQVTQFGKPVTLSCSQTLNHNVMYWYQQKSSQAPKLLFHYYDKDFNNEADTPDNFQSRRPNTSFCFLDIRSPGLGDTAMYLCATKETSSTYNEQFFGPGTRLTVL.

By proportion, this clonotype is medium-sized. This chain links TRBV14 with TRBJ1-2; unclear D gene. V gave up 1 base and J gave up 6 bases, with 12 bases separating them. Germline V lookup: CDR1 SGHDN, CDR2 FVKESK. The CDR3 length is 14 residues. CDR3 loop: CASSQGPRKDGYTF. The CDR3 bases are TGTGCCAGCAGCCAAGGGCCCAGGAAGGATGGCTACACCTTC.

Within the sample, this clonotype is medium-sized. The chain uses TRBV5-1 and TRBJ2-2; D might be TRBD2 (5 bases). Germline V CDR1 and CDR2: SGHRS, YFSETQ. This CDR3 contains 14 residues. With 5 bases removed from V and 5 bases from J, the gap between germline ends came to 13 bases. CDR3 nucleotide sequence: TGCGCCAGCAGTCCCGGGGAGATAACCGGGGAGCTGTTTTTT. This translates into CASSPGEITGELFF.

This clonotype has only a few counts. The chain is built from TRBV10-1 and TRBJ2-2; tentatively, D is TRBD1 or TRBD2 (5 bases each). Germline values: CDR1 WNHNN, CDR2 SYGVQD (reference sequence). V lost 6 bases, J lost 2 bases, and 7 bases lay in between. This CDR3 has 13 residues. The CDR3 DNA reads TGCGCCAGCAGAGGGACCAACACCGGGGAGCTGTTTTTT. Protein sequence: CASRGTNTGELFF.

The V and J genes are TRBV5-1 and TRBJ2-5; 9 nucleotides line up with TRBD1. Trimming at V came to 2 bases and at J to 0 bases, leaving 8 bases not matched to a gene. The CDR3 length is 17 residues. Germline V gives CDR1 SGHRS, CDR2 YFSETQ. The CDR3 nucleotides are TGCGCCAGCAGCTTAAGTTCGACAGGGGGATACCAAGAGACCCAGTACTTC. As protein: CASSLSSTGGYQETQYF.

V and J are TRBV7-6 and TRBJ1-1; no clear D gene. The germline V gene encodes CDR1 SGHVS and CDR2 FNYEAQ. V lost 3 bases and J 3 bases, leaving 11 bases between the germline ends. This CDR3 spans 14 amino acids. CDR3 in amino acids: CASSLGQGYTEAFF. The DNA for the CDR3 is TGTGCCAGCAGCTTGGGCCAAGGGTACACTGAAGCTTTCTTT.

This sequence joins TRBV28 and TRBJ2-5; 11 nucleotides agree with TRBD1. The CDR3 loop spans 16 amino acids. V was pared by 5 bases and J by 3 bases, with 8 bases of the junction left unmatched. The germline CDR1 and CDR2 sequences are MDHEN and SYDVKM. CDR3 DNA: TGTGCCAGCAGTCTCGCCGGGACAGGGGGTGAAGAGACCCAGTACTTC. Residues: CASSLAGTGGEETQYF.

The chain combines TRBV5-4 with TRBJ2-3; TRBD2 aligns across 10 bases. Germline loops: CDR1 SGHNT, CDR2 YYREEE (reference sequence). Trimming cost V 4 bases and J 2 bases; bases outside gene matches: 4. The CDR3 sequence is 15 residues long. CDR3 loop: CASSLLAGNTDTQYF. CDR3 sequence (DNA): TGTGCCAGCAGCCTACTAGCGGGGAACACAGATACGCAGTATTTT.

This clonotype was counted between two and nine times. CDR3 region: CASSRNLAAKNIQYF. CDR3 nucleotide sequence: TGTGCCAGCAGTCGGAATCTAGCAGCCAAAAACATTCAGTACTTC. The chain combines TRBV12-3 or TRBV12-4 with TRBJ2-4; tentatively, D is TRBD2 (5 bases). Trimming left V 5 bases short and J 0 bases short, with 11 bases between. This CDR3 is 15 amino acids long.

In its sample, this clonotype ranks as medium-sized. This chain connects TRBV27 to TRBJ2-7; TRBD1 matches at 7 bases. J gave up 1 base and V 0 bases, and 6 bases lay outside the gene matches. The CDR3 is made up of 16 amino acids. CDR1 MNHEY and CDR2 SMNVEV come from the germline V gene (reference sequence). CDR3: CASSLSTGQISYEQYF. The DNA for the CDR3 is TGTGCCAGCAGTTTATCGACGGGACAGATATCCTACGAGCAGTACTTC.

This clonotype is labeled as medium-sized. V gene TRBV12-3 or TRBV12-4 combines with J gene TRBJ2-2; weak D call: TRBD1 (6 bases). V was cut by 4 bases and J by 11 bases, with 17 bases left in between. The CDR3 has 14 residues. The CDR3 DNA reads TGTGCCAGCAGTTACAGGGTTGAACTATTCGAGCTGTTTTTT. The encoded protein is CASSYRVELFELFF.

The genes are TRBV29-1 and TRBJ2-5; either TRBD1 or TRBD2 may supply D (5 bases each). Germline V gives CDR1 SQVTM, CDR2 ANQGSEA. The CDR3 is 14 residues long. With 7 bases removed from V and 1 base from J, the gap between germline ends came to 16 bases. CDR3 DNA sequence: TGCAGCGCCGCCGGGGCTAACCTCCAAGAGACCCAGTACTTC. Residues: CSAAGANLQETQYF.

This clonotype has a handful of counts. This chain uses TRBV6-6 with TRBJ2-7; TRBD1 is a possible D gene (5 bases). With 0 bases removed from V and 3 bases from J, the gap between germline ends came to 12 bases. CDR3 length: 15 amino acids. Germline CDR1 MNHNY, CDR2 SVGAGI (reference sequence). This CDR3 reads CASSYSGDSYYEQYF. The CDR3 DNA is TGTGCCAGCAGTTACTCAGGCGACAGCTACTACGAGCAGTACTTC.